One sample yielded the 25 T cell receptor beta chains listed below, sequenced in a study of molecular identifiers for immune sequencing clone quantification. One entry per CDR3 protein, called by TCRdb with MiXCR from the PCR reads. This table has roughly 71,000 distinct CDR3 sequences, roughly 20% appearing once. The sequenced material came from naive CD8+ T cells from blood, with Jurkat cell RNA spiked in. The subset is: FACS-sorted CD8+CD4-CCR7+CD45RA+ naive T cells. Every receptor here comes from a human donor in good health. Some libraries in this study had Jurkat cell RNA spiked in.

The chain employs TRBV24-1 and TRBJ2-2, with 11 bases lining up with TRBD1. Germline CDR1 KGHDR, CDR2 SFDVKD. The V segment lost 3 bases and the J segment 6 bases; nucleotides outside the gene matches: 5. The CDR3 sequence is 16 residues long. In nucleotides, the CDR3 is TGTGCCACCAGTGATCTGCCGGGACAGGGGGCCGGGGAGCTGTTTTTT. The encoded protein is CATSDLPGQGAGELFF.

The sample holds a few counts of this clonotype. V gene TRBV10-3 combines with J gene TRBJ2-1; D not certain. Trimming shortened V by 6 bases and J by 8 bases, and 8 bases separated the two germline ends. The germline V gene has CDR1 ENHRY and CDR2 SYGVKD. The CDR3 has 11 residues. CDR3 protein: CAIRDQYEQFF. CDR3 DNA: TGTGCCATCAGGGATCAATATGAGCAGTTCTTC.

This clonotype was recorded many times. CDR3 nucleotides: TGTGCCACCAGCAGACGAATGGGGAAAGATCAGCCCCAGCATTTT. It translates to CATSRRMGKDQPQHF. The genes are TRBV15 and TRBJ1-5; D is ambiguous. The CDR3 totals 15 residues. The germline CDR1 and CDR2 sequences are LNHNV and YYDKDF (reference sequence). V was trimmed by 2 bases and J by 5 bases, leaving 13 bases between them.

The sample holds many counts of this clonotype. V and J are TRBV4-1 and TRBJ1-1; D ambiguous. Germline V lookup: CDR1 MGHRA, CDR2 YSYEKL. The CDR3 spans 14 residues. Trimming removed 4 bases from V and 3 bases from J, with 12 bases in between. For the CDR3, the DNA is TGCGCCAGCAGCCGCATTGGGAGTGACACTGAAGCTTTCTTT. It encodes CASSRIGSDTEAFF.

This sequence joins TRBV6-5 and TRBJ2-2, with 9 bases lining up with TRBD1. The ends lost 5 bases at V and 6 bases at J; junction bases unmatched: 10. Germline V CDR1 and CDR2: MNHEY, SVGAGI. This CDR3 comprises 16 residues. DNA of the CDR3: TGTGCCAGCAGTCCGACGACAGGGGGGTATGCCGGGGAGCTGTTTTTT. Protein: CASSPTTGGYAGELFF.

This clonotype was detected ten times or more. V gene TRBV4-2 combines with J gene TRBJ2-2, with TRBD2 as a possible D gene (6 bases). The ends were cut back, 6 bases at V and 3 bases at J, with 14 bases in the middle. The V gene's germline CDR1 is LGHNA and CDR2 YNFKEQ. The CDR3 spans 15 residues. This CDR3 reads CASSSDYLDTGELFF. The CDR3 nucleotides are TGTGCCAGCAGTTCGGACTACCTGGACACCGGGGAGCTGTTTTTT.

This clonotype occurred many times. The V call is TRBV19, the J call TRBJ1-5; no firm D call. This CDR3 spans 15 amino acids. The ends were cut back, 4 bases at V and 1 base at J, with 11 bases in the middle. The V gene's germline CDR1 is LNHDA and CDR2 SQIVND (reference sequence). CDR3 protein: CASSKLPASNQPQHF. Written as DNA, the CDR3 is TGTGCCAGTAGTAAACTCCCAGCGAGCAATCAGCCCCAGCATTTT. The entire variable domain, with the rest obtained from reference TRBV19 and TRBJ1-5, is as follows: DGGITQSPKYLFRKEGQNVTLSCEQNLNHDAMYWYRQDPGQGLRLIYYSQIVNDFQKGDIAEGYSVSREKKESFPLTVTSAQKNPTAFYLCASSKLPASNQPQHFGDGTRLSIL.

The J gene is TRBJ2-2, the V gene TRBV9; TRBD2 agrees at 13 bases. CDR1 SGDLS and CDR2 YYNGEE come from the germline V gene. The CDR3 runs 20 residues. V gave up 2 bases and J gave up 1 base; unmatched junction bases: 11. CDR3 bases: TGTGCCAGCAGCGTCCCAACCAGGACTAGCGGGAGAGAGAACACCGGGGAGCTGTTTTTT. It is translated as CASSVPTRTSGRENTGELFF.

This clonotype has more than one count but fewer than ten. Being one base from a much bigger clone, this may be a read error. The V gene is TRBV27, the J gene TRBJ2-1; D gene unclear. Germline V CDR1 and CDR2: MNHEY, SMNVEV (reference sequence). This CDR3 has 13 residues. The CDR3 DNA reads TGTGCCAACAGTTCATCCCTTATCGGTGAGCAGTTCTTC. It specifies CANSSSLIGEQFF.

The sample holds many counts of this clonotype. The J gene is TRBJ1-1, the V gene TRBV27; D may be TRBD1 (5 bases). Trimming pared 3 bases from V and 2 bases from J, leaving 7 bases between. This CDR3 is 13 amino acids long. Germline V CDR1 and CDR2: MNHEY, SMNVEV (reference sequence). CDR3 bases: TGTGCCAGCAGTTTTGGACAAAACACTGAAGCTTTCTTT. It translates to CASSFGQNTEAFF.

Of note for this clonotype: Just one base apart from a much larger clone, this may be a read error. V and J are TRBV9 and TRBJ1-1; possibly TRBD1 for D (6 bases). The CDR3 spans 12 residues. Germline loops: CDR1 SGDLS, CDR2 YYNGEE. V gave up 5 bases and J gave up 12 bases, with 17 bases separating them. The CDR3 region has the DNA TGTGCCAGCAGAGCCTGGGGGGGGCAGACTTTCTTT. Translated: CASRAWGGQTFF.

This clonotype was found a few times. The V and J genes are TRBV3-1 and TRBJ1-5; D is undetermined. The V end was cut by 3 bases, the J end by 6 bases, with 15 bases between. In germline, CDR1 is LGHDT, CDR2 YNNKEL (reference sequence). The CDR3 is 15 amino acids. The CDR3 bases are TGTGCCAGCAGCCATGGGAGGAGGGATCTTCAGCCCCAGCATTTT. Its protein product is CASSHGRRDLQPQHF.

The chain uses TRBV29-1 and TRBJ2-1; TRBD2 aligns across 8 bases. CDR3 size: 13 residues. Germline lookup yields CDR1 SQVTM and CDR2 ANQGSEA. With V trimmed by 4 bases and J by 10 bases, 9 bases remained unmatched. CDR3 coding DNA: TGCAGCGTTGGCATCGGGAGGGGAGGCGAGCAGTTCTTC. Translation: CSVGIGRGGEQFF.

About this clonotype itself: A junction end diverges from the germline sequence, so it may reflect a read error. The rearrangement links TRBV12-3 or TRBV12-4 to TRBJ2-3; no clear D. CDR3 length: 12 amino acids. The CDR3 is CACSRSRDTQYF. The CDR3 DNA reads TGTGCCTGCAGTCGCTCGCGGGATACGCAGTATTTT.

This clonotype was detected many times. The CDR3 DNA sequence: TGTGCCAGCAGCCCCCCTGGGACAGGGGGCCTCGAGCAGTACTTC. Its protein product is CASSPPGTGGLEQYF. The rearrangement joins TRBV7-9 to TRBJ2-7; 12 bases line up with TRBD1. Germline assignment: CDR1 SEHNR and CDR2 FQNEAQ (reference sequence). The CDR3 consists of 15 residues. The V gene end was trimmed by 5 bases and the J gene end by 6 bases; junction bases not matched to a gene: 8. Together with reference TRBV7-9 and TRBJ2-7, the CDR3 gives the full variable domain: DTGVSQNPRHKITKRGQNVTFRCDPISEHNRLYWYRQTLGQGPEFLTYFQNEAQLEKSRLLSDRFSAERPKGSFSTLEIQRTEQGDSAMYLCASSPPGTGGLEQYFGPGTRLTVT.

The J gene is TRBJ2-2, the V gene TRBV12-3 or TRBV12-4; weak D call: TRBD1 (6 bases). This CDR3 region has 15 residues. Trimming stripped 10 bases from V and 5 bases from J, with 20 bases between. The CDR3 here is CAISGVQGKTGELFF. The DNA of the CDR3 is TGTGCCATCTCGGGCGTGCAGGGGAAGACCGGGGAGCTGTTTTTT.

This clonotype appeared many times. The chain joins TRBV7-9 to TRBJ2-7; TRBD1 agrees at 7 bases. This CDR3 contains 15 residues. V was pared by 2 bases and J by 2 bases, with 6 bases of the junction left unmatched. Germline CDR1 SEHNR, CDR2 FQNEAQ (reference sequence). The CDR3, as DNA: TGTGCCAGCAGCTTAACTGGGACAGTCACCTACGAGCAGTACTTC. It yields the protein CASSLTGTVTYEQYF.

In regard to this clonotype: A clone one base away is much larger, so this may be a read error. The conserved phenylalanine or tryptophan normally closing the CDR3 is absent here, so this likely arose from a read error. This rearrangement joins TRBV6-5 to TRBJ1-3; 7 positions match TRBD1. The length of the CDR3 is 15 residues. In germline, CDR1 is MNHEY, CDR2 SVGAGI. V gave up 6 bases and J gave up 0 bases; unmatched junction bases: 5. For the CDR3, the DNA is TGTGCCAGCAGGGACCGGGACAGCTCTGGAAACACCATATATATT. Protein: CASRDRDSSGNTIYI.

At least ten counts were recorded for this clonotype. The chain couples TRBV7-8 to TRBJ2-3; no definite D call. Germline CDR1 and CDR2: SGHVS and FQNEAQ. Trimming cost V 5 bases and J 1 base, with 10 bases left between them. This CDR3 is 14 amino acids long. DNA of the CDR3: TGTGCCAGCAGCCAACTCCTGGGCACAGATACGCAGTATTTT. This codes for CASSQLLGTDTQYF.

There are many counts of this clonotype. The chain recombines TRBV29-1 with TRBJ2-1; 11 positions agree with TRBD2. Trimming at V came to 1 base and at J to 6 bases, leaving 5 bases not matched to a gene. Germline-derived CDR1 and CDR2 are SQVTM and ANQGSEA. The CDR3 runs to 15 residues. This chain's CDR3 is CSVEVLAGGVNEQFF. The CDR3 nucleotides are TGCAGCGTTGAAGTCTTAGCGGGAGGGGTCAATGAGCAGTTCTTC.

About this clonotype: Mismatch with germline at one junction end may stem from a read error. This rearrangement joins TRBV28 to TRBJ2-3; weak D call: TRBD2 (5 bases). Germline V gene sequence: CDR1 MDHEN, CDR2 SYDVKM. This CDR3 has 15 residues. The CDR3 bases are TGTGCCAGCAGTTCAATCGGACTCCTCGCAGATACGCAGTACTTT. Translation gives CASSSIGLLADTQYF.

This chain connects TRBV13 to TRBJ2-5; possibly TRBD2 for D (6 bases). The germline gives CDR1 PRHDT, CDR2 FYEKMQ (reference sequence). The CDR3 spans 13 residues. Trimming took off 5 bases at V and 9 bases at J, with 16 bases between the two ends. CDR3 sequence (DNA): TGTGCCAGCAGCGAGACCCTGAGGGAGGCCCAGTACTTC. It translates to CASSETLREAQYF.

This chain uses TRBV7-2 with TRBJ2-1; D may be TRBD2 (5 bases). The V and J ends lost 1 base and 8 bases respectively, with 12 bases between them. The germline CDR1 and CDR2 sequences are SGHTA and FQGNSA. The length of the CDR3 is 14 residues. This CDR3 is CASSLVGSVDEQFF. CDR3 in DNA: TGTGCCAGCAGCTTAGTAGGTAGCGTGGATGAGCAGTTCTTC.

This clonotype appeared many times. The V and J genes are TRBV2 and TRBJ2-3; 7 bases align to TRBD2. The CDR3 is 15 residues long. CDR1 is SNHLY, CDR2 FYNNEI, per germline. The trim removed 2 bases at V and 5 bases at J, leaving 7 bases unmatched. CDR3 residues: CASSESGEGQDTQYF. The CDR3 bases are TGTGCCAGCAGTGAATCGGGGGAGGGCCAAGATACGCAGTATTTT.

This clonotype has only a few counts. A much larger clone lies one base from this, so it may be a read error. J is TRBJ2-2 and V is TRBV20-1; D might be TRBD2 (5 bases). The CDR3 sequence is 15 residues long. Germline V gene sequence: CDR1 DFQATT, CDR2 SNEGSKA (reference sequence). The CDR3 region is CSAIGSGPYTGEQFF. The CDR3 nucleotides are TGCAGTGCTATCGGGTCCGGGCCCTACACCGGGGAGCAGTTTTTT.